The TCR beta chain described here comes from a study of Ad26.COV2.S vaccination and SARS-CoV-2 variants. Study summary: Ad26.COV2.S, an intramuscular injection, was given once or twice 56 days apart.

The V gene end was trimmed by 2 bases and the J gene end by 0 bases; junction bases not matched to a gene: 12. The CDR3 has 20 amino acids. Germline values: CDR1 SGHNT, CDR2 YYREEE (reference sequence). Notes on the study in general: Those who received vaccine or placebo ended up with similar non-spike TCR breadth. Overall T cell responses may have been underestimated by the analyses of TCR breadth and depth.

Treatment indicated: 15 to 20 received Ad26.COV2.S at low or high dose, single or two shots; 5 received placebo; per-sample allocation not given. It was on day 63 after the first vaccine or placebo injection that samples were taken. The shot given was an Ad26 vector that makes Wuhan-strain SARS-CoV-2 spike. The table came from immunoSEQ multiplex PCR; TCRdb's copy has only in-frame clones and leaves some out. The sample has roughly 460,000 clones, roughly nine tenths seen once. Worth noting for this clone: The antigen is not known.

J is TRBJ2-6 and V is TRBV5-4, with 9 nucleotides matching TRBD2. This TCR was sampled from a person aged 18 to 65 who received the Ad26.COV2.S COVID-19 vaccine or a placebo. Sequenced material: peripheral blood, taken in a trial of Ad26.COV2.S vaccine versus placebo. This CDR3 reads CASSFGEWTSAISGANVLTF. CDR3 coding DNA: TGTGCCAGCAGCTTCGGAGAATGGACTAGCGCGATCTCTGGGGCCAACGTCCTGACTTTC.